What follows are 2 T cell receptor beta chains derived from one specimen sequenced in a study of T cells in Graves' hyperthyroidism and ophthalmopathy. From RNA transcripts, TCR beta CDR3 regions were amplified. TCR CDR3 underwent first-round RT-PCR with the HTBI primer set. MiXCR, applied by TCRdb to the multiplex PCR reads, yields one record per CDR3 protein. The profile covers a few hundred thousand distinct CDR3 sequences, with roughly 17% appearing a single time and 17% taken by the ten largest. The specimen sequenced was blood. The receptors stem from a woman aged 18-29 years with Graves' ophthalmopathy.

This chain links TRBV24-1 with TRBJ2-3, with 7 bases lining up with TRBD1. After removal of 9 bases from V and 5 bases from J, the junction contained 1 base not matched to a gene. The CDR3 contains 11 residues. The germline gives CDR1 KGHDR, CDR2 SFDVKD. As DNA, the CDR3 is TGTGCCACCCGACAGGGAGATACGCAGTATTTT. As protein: CATRQGDTQYF.

The CDR3 region has the DNA TGTGCCAGTAGTAACGTACAGGGCTACGAGCAGTACTTC. It codes for CASSNVQGYEQYF. The rearrangement joins TRBV19 to TRBJ2-7; a possible D gene is TRBD1 (6 bases). Germline CDR1 is LNHDA and CDR2 is SQIVND (reference sequence). The CDR3 sequence is 13 residues long. V lost 4 bases to trimming and J lost 3 bases, with 10 bases between them.